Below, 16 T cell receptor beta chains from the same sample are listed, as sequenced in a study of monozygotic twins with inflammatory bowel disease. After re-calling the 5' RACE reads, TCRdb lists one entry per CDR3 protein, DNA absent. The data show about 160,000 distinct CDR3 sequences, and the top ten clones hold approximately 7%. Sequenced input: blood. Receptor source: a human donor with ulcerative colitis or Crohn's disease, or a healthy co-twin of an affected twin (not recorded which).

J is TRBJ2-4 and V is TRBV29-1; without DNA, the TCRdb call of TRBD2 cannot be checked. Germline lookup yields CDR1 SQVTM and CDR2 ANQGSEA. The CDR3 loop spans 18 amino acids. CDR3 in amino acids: CSVSKPSREGGYENIQYF.

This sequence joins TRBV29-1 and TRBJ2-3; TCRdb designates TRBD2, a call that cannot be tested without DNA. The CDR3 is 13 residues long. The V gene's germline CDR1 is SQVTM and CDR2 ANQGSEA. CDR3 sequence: CSVGSGGTDTQYF.

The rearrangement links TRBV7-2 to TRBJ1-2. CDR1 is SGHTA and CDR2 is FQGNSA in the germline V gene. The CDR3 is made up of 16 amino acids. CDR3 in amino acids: CASSLGGRGFNYGYTF.

The CDR3 protein is CATSDLSEDTGELFF. The chain carries TRBV24-1 and TRBJ2-2; TCRdb's D call of TRBD2 is untestable without DNA. Germline CDR1 is KGHDR and CDR2 is SFDVKD. This CDR3 comprises 15 residues.

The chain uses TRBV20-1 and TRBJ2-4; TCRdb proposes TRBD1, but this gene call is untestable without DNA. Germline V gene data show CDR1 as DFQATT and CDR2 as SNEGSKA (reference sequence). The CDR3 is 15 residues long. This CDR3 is CSAPRDNLAKNIQYF.

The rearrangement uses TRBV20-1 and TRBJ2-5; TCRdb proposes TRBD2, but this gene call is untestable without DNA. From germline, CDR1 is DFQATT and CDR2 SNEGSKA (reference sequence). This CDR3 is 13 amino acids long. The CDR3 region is CSADQTSGKTQYF.

CDR3 region: CSATPSGRGNSPLHF. The V gene is TRBV20-1, the J gene TRBJ1-6; there is no DNA to check the TCRdb D call of TRBD1. This CDR3 region has 15 residues. Germline lookup yields CDR1 DFQATT and CDR2 SNEGSKA (reference sequence).

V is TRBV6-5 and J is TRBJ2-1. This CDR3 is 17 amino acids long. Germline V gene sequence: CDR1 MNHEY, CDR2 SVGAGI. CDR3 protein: CASSYSTKGPTYNEQFF.

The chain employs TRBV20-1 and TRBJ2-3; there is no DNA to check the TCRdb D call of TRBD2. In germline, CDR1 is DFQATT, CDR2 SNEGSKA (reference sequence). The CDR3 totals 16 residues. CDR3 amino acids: CSAPEGSGGFTDTQYF.

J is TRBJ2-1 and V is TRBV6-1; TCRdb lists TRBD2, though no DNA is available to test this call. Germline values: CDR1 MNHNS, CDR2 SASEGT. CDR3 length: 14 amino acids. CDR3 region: CASSQGTSVNEQFF.

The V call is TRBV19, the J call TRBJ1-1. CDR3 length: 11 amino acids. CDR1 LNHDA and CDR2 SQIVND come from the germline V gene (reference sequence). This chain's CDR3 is CASRENTEAFF.

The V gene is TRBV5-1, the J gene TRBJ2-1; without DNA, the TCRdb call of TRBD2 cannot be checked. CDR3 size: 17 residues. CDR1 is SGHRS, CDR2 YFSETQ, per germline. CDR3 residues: CASSLARLAEPYNEQFF.

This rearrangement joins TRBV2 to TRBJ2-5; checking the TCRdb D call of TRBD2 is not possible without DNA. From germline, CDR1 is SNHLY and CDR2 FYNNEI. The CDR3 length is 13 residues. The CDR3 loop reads CASTLTEQETQYF. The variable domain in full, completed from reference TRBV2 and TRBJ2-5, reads EPEVTQTPSHQVTQMGQEVILRCVPISNHLYFYWYRQILGQKVEFLVSFYNNEISEKSEIFDDQFSVERPDGSNFTLKIRSTKLEDSAMYFCASTLTEQETQYFGPGTRLLVL.

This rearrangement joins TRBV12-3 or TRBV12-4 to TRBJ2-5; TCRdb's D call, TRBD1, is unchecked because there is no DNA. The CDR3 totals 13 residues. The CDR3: CASSPRGPETQYF.

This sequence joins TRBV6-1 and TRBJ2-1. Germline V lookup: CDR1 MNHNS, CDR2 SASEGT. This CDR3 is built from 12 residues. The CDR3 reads CATRDRPNEQFF.

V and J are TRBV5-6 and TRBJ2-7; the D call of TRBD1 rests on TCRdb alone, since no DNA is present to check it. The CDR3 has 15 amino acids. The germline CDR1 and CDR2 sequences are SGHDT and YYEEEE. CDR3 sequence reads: CASSITDGGVNEQYF. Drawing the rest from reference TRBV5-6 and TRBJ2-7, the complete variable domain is DAGVTQSPTHLIKTRGQQVTLRCSPKSGHDTVSWYQQALGQGPQFIFQYYEEEERQRGNFPDRFSGHQFPNYSSELNVNALLLGDSALYLCASSITDGGVNEQYFGPGTRLTVT.